This T cell receptor beta chain comes out of a study of beta chain features in type 1 diabetes. The study's findings and limits: When Type 1 diabetes patients were examined, their TCRB CDR3s proved moderately but significantly shorter in all four CD4+ subsets. Comparison showed that naive, central memory and Treg TCRB repertoires appeared more similar among patients than among healthy donors. When cDNA is sequenced, cells with high TCR expression could be over-represented.

The CDR3 has 15 residues. CDR1 and CDR2 from the germline V gene are MGHRA and YSYEKL. The ends lost 3 bases at V and 4 bases at J; junction bases unmatched: 8. This clone was recorded a few times. Its antigen is currently unknown. What was sequenced were expressed TCRB transcripts, since all of the isolated RNA had been reverse transcribed. Assay: immunoSEQ multiplex PCR; the TCRdb copy retains only in-frame clones and omits some. The table includes over 350,000 clones, about 15% detected once. Post-sort purity exceeded 95% for all sorted populations. Sequenced material: naive CD4+ T cells from blood. The TCR comes from a woman aged 18-30 years in good health. V usage is TRBV4-1 and J usage is TRBJ2-7; 8 bases are shared with TRBD1. The DNA for the CDR3 is TGCGCCAGCAGCCAGGGGAAGACAGGGGATTACGAGCAGTACTTC. As protein: CASSQGKTGDYEQYF.